The 7 T cell receptor beta chains in this list originate from one sample, sequenced in a study of shared clonotypes between healthy human individuals. Only in-frame clones appear in the TCRdb table, and some are missing; sequencing was by immunoSEQ multiplex PCR. The table shows about 530,000 clones, with roughly 95% occurring only once. The specimen sequenced was naive CD4+ T cells sorted from blood. Subset in this sample: CD45RA+ positively selected. These receptors were collected from a woman aged 30 to 39 in good health.

The CDR3 reads CASSGSGRAFGGELFF. The CDR3 region has the DNA TGTGCCAGCAGCGGAAGCGGGAGGGCCTTTGGCGGGGAGCTGTTTTTT. The chain carries TRBV5-8 and TRBJ2-2, with TRBD2 matching 10 bases. CDR1 SGHTS and CDR2 YDEGEE come from the germline V gene. Germline trimming cut 4 bases from V and 7 bases from J; bases unmatched to any gene: 10. The CDR3 runs 16 residues. The variable domain in full, completed from reference TRBV5-8 and TRBJ2-2, reads EAGVTQSPTHLIKTRGQQATLRCSPISGHTSVYWYQQALGLGLQFLLWYDEGEERNRGNFPPRFSGRQFPNYSSELNVNALELEDSALYLCASSGSGRAFGGELFFGEGSRLTVL.

The CDR3 DNA is TGTGCCAGCAGCTTTAGGTCTAGCGGGACCCCAGATACGCAGTATTTT. Translation: CASSFRSSGTPDTQYF. The gene calls are TRBV7-9 and TRBJ2-3, with TRBD2 matching 9 bases. The CDR3 spans 16 residues. From germline, CDR1 is SEHNR and CDR2 FQNEAQ (reference sequence). The V gene end was trimmed by 3 bases and the J gene end by 4 bases; junction bases not matched to a gene: 8.

V and J are TRBV28 and TRBJ1-1; D gene uncertain. Germline lookup yields CDR1 MDHEN and CDR2 SYDVKM. This CDR3 has 16 residues. V dropped 6 bases and J dropped 1 base, with 18 bases sitting between them. CDR3 DNA: TGTGCCAGCAGCGACCCGCGATGGGGTGAGAACACTGAAGCTTTCTTT. Translating gives CASSDPRWGENTEAFF.

This clone was recorded only once. The V and J genes are TRBV29-1 and TRBJ2-1, with 9 bases lining up with TRBD2. The CDR3 is made up of 18 amino acids. Germline trimming cut 3 bases from V and 7 bases from J; bases unmatched to any gene: 19. Germline assignment: CDR1 SQVTM and CDR2 ANQGSEA. CDR3 loop: CSVDLLFRTRTSVNEQFF. CDR3 coding DNA: TGCAGCGTTGACTTACTTTTCCGCACCCGGACTAGCGTAAATGAGCAGTTCTTC.

The rearrangement joins TRBV2 to TRBJ1-3; D unresolved. The V gene lost 4 bases and the J gene lost 0 bases, with 10 bases spanning the gap. This CDR3 contains 15 residues. From germline, CDR1 is SNHLY and CDR2 FYNNEI. The DNA for the CDR3 is TGTGCCAGCAGTGGAATGGGCAACTCTGGAAACACCATATATTTT. Its protein product is CASSGMGNSGNTIYF.

Only one count was recorded for this clone. The rearrangement joins TRBV4-1 to TRBJ2-7; a weak D match, TRBD2 (5 bases). Trimming shortened V by 4 bases and J by 2 bases, and 12 bases separated the two germline ends. CDR3 length: 14 amino acids. Germline CDR1 and CDR2: MGHRA and YSYEKL. CDR3 protein: CASSRTGETYEQYF. The CDR3 region has the DNA TGCGCCAGCAGCCGGACCGGGGAGACCTACGAGCAGTACTTC.

The chain uses TRBV18 and TRBJ1-5; 7 bases map to TRBD1. CDR3 size: 15 residues. Germline assignment: CDR1 KGHSH and CDR2 LQKENI. Trimming at V came to 4 bases and at J to 0 bases, leaving 3 bases not matched to a gene. CDR3 coding DNA: TGTGCCAGCTCACGGACAGGTAATAGCAATCAGCCCCAGCATTTT. The encoded protein is CASSRTGNSNQPQHF. The full variable domain, with the rest looked up from reference TRBV18 and TRBJ1-5, is NAGVMQNPRHLVRRRGQEARLRCSPMKGHSHVYWYRQLPEEGLKFMVYLQKENIIDESGMPKERFSAEFPKEGPSILRIQQVVRGDSAAYFCASSRTGNSNQPQHFGDGTRLSIL.